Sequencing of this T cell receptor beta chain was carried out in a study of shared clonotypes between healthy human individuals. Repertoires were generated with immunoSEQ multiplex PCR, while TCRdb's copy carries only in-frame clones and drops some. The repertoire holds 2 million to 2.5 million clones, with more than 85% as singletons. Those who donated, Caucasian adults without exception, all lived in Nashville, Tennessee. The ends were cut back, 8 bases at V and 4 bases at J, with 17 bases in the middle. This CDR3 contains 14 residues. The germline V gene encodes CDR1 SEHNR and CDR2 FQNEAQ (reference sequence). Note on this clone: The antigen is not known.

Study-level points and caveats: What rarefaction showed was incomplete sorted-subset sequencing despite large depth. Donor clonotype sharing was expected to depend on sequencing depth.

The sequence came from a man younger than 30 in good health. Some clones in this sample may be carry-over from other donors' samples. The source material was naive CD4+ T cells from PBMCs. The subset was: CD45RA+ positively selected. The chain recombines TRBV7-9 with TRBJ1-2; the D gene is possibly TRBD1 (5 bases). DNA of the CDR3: TGTGCCAGCGCCCCTCGACAGACAACCTATGGCTACACCTTC. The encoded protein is CASAPRQTTYGYTF.